The entry below describes one TCR beta chain. What it binds is unknown. V dropped 0 bases and J dropped 5 bases, with 16 bases sitting between them. Germline V gene sequence: CDR1 LGHNT, CDR2 FRNRAP. The CDR3 has 16 amino acids. The record originates from a study of T cell responses to AZD1222 COVID-19 vaccine. The study's findings and limits: With two AZD1222 doses given, Spike-specific TCR breadth and depth both rose. Baseline serology detected seropositivity in only a handful of AZD1222 recipients. The donor cohort was predominantly white British with a female majority, and clonal diversity may have been underestimated.

Repertoires were generated with immunoSEQ multiplex PCR, while TCRdb's copy carries only in-frame clones and drops some. The sample has around 100,000 clones, 90% to 95% seen once. The receptor was isolated from an adult in good health. The specimen comprised peripheral blood, sampled on day 0 of AZD1222 vaccination. This chain connects TRBV12-5 to TRBJ1-1; possible D gene TRBD1, 5 bases. The CDR3 DNA follows: TGTGCTAGTGGTTTGGTACTCGGGGGAGCGGGGACTGAAGCTTTCTTT. This encodes CASGLVLGGAGTEAFF.